The 12 T cell receptor beta chains below were found in one sample sequenced in a study of cytomegalovirus exposure and HLA in healthy donors. PCR amplification relied on 60 Vbeta primers (plus 13 Jbeta primers). Method: immunoSEQ multiplex PCR; TCRdb's copy keeps in-frame clones and lacks some. The table includes roughly 180,000 clones, 84% detected once. What was sequenced was PBMCs. These receptors all stem from a girl aged 5-17 years in good health and CMV-seropositive.

V usage is TRBV19 and J usage is TRBJ2-7; 8 nucleotides match TRBD1. CDR3 size: 14 residues. Germline assignment: CDR1 LNHDA and CDR2 SQIVND (reference sequence). The V and J ends lost 5 bases and 4 bases, in that order; junction bases with no gene match: 7. CDR3 amino acids: CASSARGQGYEQYF. The CDR3, as DNA: TGTGCCAGTAGTGCCAGGGGGCAGGGTTACGAGCAGTACTTC.

This clone was seen a few times. This chain links TRBV2 with TRBJ1-6, with D hard to call. CDR1 and CDR2 (germline): SNHLY, FYNNEI. Trimming shortened V by 8 bases and J by 9 bases, and 11 bases separated the two germline ends. This CDR3 has 12 residues. The CDR3 loop reads CASGFWASPLHF. CDR3 nucleotide sequence: TGTGCCAGCGGATTCTGGGCTTCACCCCTCCACTTT.

The chain has TRBV9 and TRBJ2-1; the match to TRBD2 covers 10 bases. CDR1 SGDLS and CDR2 YYNGEE come from the germline V gene. The CDR3 extends over 16 amino acids. The V segment lost 3 bases and the J segment 1 base; nucleotides outside the gene matches: 4. CDR3 sequence: CASSASGGFSYNEQFF. The CDR3 coding sequence is TGTGCCAGCAGCGCTAGCGGGGGCTTTTCCTACAATGAGCAGTTCTTC.

V usage is TRBV7-2 and J usage is TRBJ1-4; D gene uncertain. The CDR3 is 15 residues long. V lost 5 bases and J lost 5, with 15 bases in between. From germline, CDR1 is SGHTA and CDR2 FQGNSA. CDR3 in amino acids: CASSMTNSGNEKLFF. In DNA, the CDR3 is TGTGCCAGCAGCATGACAAACTCAGGAAATGAAAAACTGTTTTTT.

The rearrangement uses TRBV19 and TRBJ1-2; the D gene is possibly TRBD1 (6 bases). V lost 0 bases to trimming and J lost 7 bases, with 6 bases between them. CDR3 length: 12 amino acids. From germline, CDR1 is LNHDA and CDR2 SQIVND (reference sequence). The CDR3 coding sequence is TGTGCCAGTAGTATAGACAGGGGTGGCTACACCTTC. Protein product: CASSIDRGGYTF.

Regarding this clone: The same CDR3 is also encoded by other DNA sequences in this sample. J is TRBJ1-2 and V is TRBV19; D remains unclear. The V end lost 1 base, the J end lost 7 bases, and 7 bases lay between the germline ends. The CDR3 extends over 12 amino acids. Germline CDR1 LNHDA, CDR2 SQIVND (reference sequence). The CDR3 DNA reads TGTGCCAGTAGTATAGGTCTTTCTGGCTACACCTTC. It is translated as CASSIGLSGYTF.

The V gene is TRBV6-4, the J gene TRBJ2-3, with 12 bases matching TRBD2. The CDR3 runs 15 residues. V lost 5 bases to trimming and J lost 4 bases; unmatched junction nucleotides: 4. Germline V gene lookup returns CDR1 MRHNA and CDR2 SNTAGT. DNA for the CDR3: TGTGCCAGCAGTTCGACTAGCGGGGGCGCAGATACGCAGTATTTT. It encodes CASSSTSGGADTQYF.

The gene calls are TRBV5-6 and TRBJ2-2; 7 positions match TRBD2. Trimming cost V 7 bases and J 6 bases; bases outside gene matches: 15. The CDR3 consists of 16 residues. Germline V gene data show CDR1 as SGHDT and CDR2 as YYEEEE. The CDR3 here is CASLILQASGAGELFF. The CDR3 DNA sequence: TGTGCCAGCCTTATATTACAAGCAAGCGGGGCCGGGGAGCTGTTTTTT. Drawing the rest from reference TRBV5-6 and TRBJ2-2, the complete variable domain is DAGVTQSPTHLIKTRGQQVTLRCSPKSGHDTVSWYQQALGQGPQFIFQYYEEEERQRGNFPDRFSGHQFPNYSSELNVNALLLGDSALYLCASLILQASGAGELFFGEGSRLTVL.

The chain couples TRBV5-1 to TRBJ2-7; D ambiguous. The CDR3 is 11 residues long. Germline V gene sequence: CDR1 SGHRS, CDR2 YFSETQ. V was clipped by 6 bases and J by 4 bases, with 8 bases between them. CDR3 bases: TGCGCCAGCACCAACGGGTACGAGCAGTACTTC. This encodes CASTNGYEQYF.

The chain employs TRBV5-1 and TRBJ2-3; 11 bases are a match to TRBD2. Trimming cost V 4 bases and J 3 bases; bases outside gene matches: 7. The CDR3 runs 16 residues. Germline loops: CDR1 SGHRS, CDR2 YFSETQ. This CDR3 reads CASSLSTSGGTDTQYF. The CDR3 nucleotides read TGCGCCAGCAGCCTAAGCACTAGCGGGGGAACAGATACGCAGTATTTT.

This sequence joins TRBV6-6 and TRBJ2-7; the D is unclear. The CDR3 has 12 residues. The germline V gene has CDR1 MNHNY and CDR2 SVGAGI (reference sequence). V gave up 2 bases and J gave up 6 bases, with 8 bases separating them. In nucleotides, the CDR3 is TGTGCCAGCAGTTACCCCGCGAGCGAGCAGTACTTC. It is translated as CASSYPASEQYF.

This clone was seen a few times. The chain joins TRBV25-1 to TRBJ2-7; 7 nucleotides match TRBD1. The CDR3 consists of 14 residues. CDR1 MGHDK and CDR2 SYGVNS come from the germline V gene. The trim removed 6 bases at V and 2 bases at J, leaving 7 bases unmatched. The DNA of the CDR3 is TGTGCCAGCAGCACCAGGGACAGAGCCTACGAGCAGTACTTC. Translated, it gives CASSTRDRAYEQYF.